The T cell receptor beta chain described here comes from a study of beta chain features in type 1 diabetes. The investigators reverse transcribed all of the isolated RNA, so they sequenced expressed TCRB transcripts. TCRdb's copy holds only in-frame clones and misses some; the assay was immunoSEQ multiplex PCR. This sample has 810,000 or so clones, with roughly a sixth found just once. Sequencing input: naive CD4+ T cells from blood. The TCR was taken from a woman under 30 in good health.

The CDR3 DNA reads as TGTGCCAGCTCACCCGGGACAGGGAGACCCCGTGAGCAGTTCTTC. Protein: CASSPGTGRPREQFF. This chain joins TRBV18 and TRBJ2-1, with 9 positions matching TRBD1. CDR1 and CDR2 from the germline V gene are KGHSH and LQKENI. The CDR3 contains 15 residues. Losses at the gene ends were 3 bases for V and 9 bases for J; bases not matched to a gene: 9.